Listed below are T cell receptor beta chains from one sample, sequenced in a study of blood T cell repertoires in COVID-19. The table came from immunoSEQ multiplex PCR; TCRdb's copy has only in-frame clones and leaves some out. The table includes about 270,000 clones, 85% detected once. The specimen was peripheral blood. These receptors came from a woman aged 45-59 years with active or convalescent COVID-19. Both conserved end residues are part of each CDR3. The D gene is left open where the match is weak. Size values are once, few and many counts, or a class for expanded clones, and some rows have none.

j_call,d_call,v_call,clone_size,cdr3_aa,cdr3_nt
TRBJ1-2,-,TRBV30,once,CAWHRDPPDGYTF,TGTGCCTGGCACAGGGATCCCCCAGATGGCTACACCTTC
TRBJ2-1,-,TRBV5-1,-,CASRYQASSNEQFF,TGCGCCAGCAGATATCAGGCTAGCTCCAATGAGCAGTTCTTC
TRBJ1-2,-,TRBV4-2,-,CASSTGPSYGYTF,TGTGCCAGCAGCACAGGGCCGTCCTATGGCTACACCTTC
TRBJ1-3,TRBD1,TRBV28,few,CASRETGAGNTIYF,TGTGCCAGCAGGGAAACAGGGGCTGGAAACACCATATATTTT
TRBJ2-2,-,TRBV7-7,-,CASTWADTGELFF,TGTGCTAGCACCTGGGCCGACACCGGGGAGCTGTTTTTT
TRBJ2-1,-,TRBV11-2,-,CASSLARQSSYNEQFF,TGTGCCAGCAGCTTAGCCCGACAGAGCTCCTACAATGAGCAGTTCTTC
TRBJ1-5,-,TRBV28,-,CASSYRNVNNQPQHF,TGTGCCAGCAGTTACAGGAATGTTAACAATCAGCCCCAGCATTTT
TRBJ1-5,-,TRBV19,-,CASSPGVGSNQHF,TGTGCCAGTAGTCCCGGTGTCGGGTCGAACCAGCATTTT
TRBJ2-1,TRBD1,TRBV5-4,-,CASSFKRQGYNEQFF,TGTGCCAGCAGCTTTAAGAGACAGGGCTACAATGAGCAGTTCTTC
TRBJ2-3,TRBD2,TRBV7-9,-,CASSGGLAGGRADTQYF,TGTGCCAGCAGCGGGGGACTAGCGGGAGGAAGGGCAGATACGCAGTATTTT
TRBJ1-3,-,TRBV6-5,many,CASSLQGNTIYF,TGTGCCAGCAGTCTCCAGGGGAACACCATATATTTT
TRBJ2-7,-,TRBV12-3/TRBV12-4,-,CASSLTRDEQYF,TGTGCCAGCAGTTTAACTAGGGACGAGCAGTACTTC
TRBJ2-7,-,TRBV28,-,CASKTASYEQYF,TGTGCCAGCAAGACAGCTTCCTACGAGCAGTACTTC
TRBJ2-1,-,TRBV15,-,CATSRSREEQFF,TGTGCCACCAGCAGATCCCGGGAGGAGCAGTTCTTC
TRBJ2-1,TRBD2,TRBV3-1/TRBV3-2,-,CASSQVLAGGMNNEQFF,TGTGCCAGCAGCCAAGTACTAGCGGGAGGAATGAACAATGAGCAGTTCTTC
TRBJ2-1,-,TRBV19,many,CASSIESRVNEQFF,TGTGCCAGTAGTATAGAGAGTAGAGTTAATGAGCAGTTCTTC
TRBJ1-1,-,TRBV4-1,-,CASSMDGGGDTEAFF,TGCGCCAGCAGTATGGACGGGGGAGGCGACACTGAAGCTTTCTTT
TRBJ2-2,TRBD2,TRBV9,-,CASSALVSGTGELFF,TGTGCCAGCAGCGCCTTGGTTAGCGGGACCGGGGAGCTGTTTTTT
TRBJ1-1,-,TRBV5-5,-,CASSLVAGAGTEAFF,TGTGCCAGCAGCTTGGTGGCAGGGGCGGGCACTGAAGCTTTCTTT
TRBJ1-2,-,TRBV20-1,-,CSASDGYGYTF,TGCAGTGCTAGTGACGGCTATGGCTACACCTTC
TRBJ2-1,-,TRBV10-3,-,CAISEERSSYNEQFF,TGTGCCATCAGTGAGGAGCGGTCGTCCTACAATGAGCAGTTCTTC
TRBJ1-2,-,TRBV28,-,CASRLGANYGYTF,TGTGCCAGCCGTCTGGGAGCTAACTATGGCTACACCTTC
TRBJ1-3,-,TRBV11-2,-,CASSLLQVNTIYF,TGTGCCAGCAGCTTGCTCCAGGTGAACACCATATATTTT
TRBJ2-4,TRBD2,TRBV5-6,-,CASSPLQLAGVAKNIQYF,TGTGCCAGCAGCCCCCTCCAACTAGCGGGGGTAGCCAAAAACATTCAGTACTTC
TRBJ1-2,-,TRBV29-1,-,CSVAEGGNYGYTF,TGCAGCGTGGCAGAGGGAGGGAACTATGGCTACACCTTC
TRBJ1-1,-,TRBV4-2,-,CASSQEVAGLNTEAFF,TGTGCCAGCAGCCAAGAAGTGGCAGGGCTGAACACTGAAGCTTTCTTT
TRBJ1-5,-,TRBV2,-,CASSEWSAGAQPQHF,TGTGCCAGCAGTGAATGGTCGGCTGGAGCTCAGCCCCAGCATTTT
TRBJ2-1,TRBD2,TRBV19,-,CASSMSGSYNEQFF,TGTGCCAGTAGTATGAGCGGGAGTTACAATGAGCAGTTCTTC
TRBJ1-1,-,TRBV7-2,-,CASSLSNWAGSEAFF,TGTGCCAGCAGCTTGAGCAACTGGGCCGGGAGTGAAGCTTTCTTT
TRBJ1-2,TRBD1,TRBV18,-,CASSPYQGQVMGGYTF,TGTGCCAGCTCACCTTACCAGGGACAGGTGATGGGAGGCTACACCTTC
TRBJ2-7,TRBD2,TRBV27,-,CASSSTGLAGEPYEQYF,TGTGCCAGCAGTTCCACGGGACTAGCGGGAGAACCTTACGAGCAGTACTTC
TRBJ1-4,TRBD1,TRBV2,-,CASSSDRGNEKLFF,TGTGCCAGCAGCTCCGACAGGGGGAATGAAAAACTGTTTTTT
TRBJ2-3,TRBD2,TRBV4-1,once,CASSLAGGPSDTQYF,TGCGCCAGCAGCCTAGCGGGAGGGCCCTCGGATACGCAGTATTTT
TRBJ2-1,TRBD2,TRBV27,-,CASSLGLAGAHEQFF,TGTGCCAGCAGTTTAGGACTAGCGGGAGCCCATGAGCAGTTCTTC
TRBJ2-3,TRBD1,TRBV3-1/TRBV3-2,-,CASSLDRVRTDTQYF,TGTGCCAGCAGCCTGGACAGGGTACGCACAGATACGCAGTATTTT
TRBJ2-1,-,TRBV12-3/TRBV12-4,-,CASSRPVSGEQFF,TGTGCCAGCAGCCGCCCCGTGAGCGGAGAGCAGTTCTTC
TRBJ1-1,-,TRBV15,few,CATRWRQVESTEAFF,TGTGCCACCCGATGGAGACAGGTAGAAAGTACTGAAGCTTTCTTT
TRBJ2-1,-,TRBV6-5,-,CASKGLAYNEQFF,TGTGCCAGCAAGGGACTCGCTTACAATGAGCAGTTCTTC
TRBJ2-5,-,TRBV18,once,CASSAVETQYF,TGTGCCAGCTCCGCGGTAGAGACCCAGTACTTC
TRBJ2-3,-,TRBV27,-,CASSELGTQYF,TGTGCCAGCAGCGAACTAGGTACGCAGTATTTT
TRBJ1-4,TRBD1,TRBV28,-,CAAGEGAREKLFF,TGTGCCGCAGGAGAGGGGGCGAGGGAAAAACTGTTTTTT
TRBJ1-2,TRBD1,TRBV7-2,-,CASSLERTGNYGYTF,TGTGCCAGCAGCTTAGAAAGGACAGGAAACTATGGCTACACCTTC
TRBJ2-3,-,TRBV28,-,CASSARSRVSDTQYF,TGTGCCAGCAGTGCCCGGTCGAGGGTGTCAGATACGCAGTATTTT
TRBJ2-3,-,TRBV10-3,-,CAISGRGRTDTQYF,TGTGCCATCAGTGGCAGGGGAAGGACAGATACGCAGTATTTT
TRBJ2-1,TRBD2,TRBV29-1,-,CSVPTLASGNHEQFF,TGCAGCGTTCCCACCTTGGCTAGCGGGAACCATGAGCAGTTCTTC
TRBJ1-5,-,TRBV27,-,CASSREGGQPQHF,TGTGCCAGCAGTAGGGAGGGAGGGCAGCCCCAGCATTTT
TRBJ2-1,TRBD2,TRBV7-2,-,CASSLYRLAGELNEQFF,TGTGCCAGCAGCTTATACAGGCTAGCGGGAGAACTAAATGAGCAGTTCTTC